Listed below are T cell receptor beta chains from one sample, sequenced in a study of CD8 T cells in ankylosing spondylitis. TCRdb independently ran MiXCR on the 5' RACE reads; one entry per CDR3 protein. The top ten hold roughly 43% of the sample, which has approximately 220,000 distinct CDR3 sequences, around 16% seen once. Specimen: blood, either unsorted or a sorted T cell fraction (not recorded which). All receptors come from a male donor with ankylosing spondylitis. CDR3s include the opening cysteine and the closing phenylalanine or tryptophan. D genes are given only for firm matches. Size is omitted from some rows. Given values are once, few, many or a class for expanded clones.

j_gene: TRBJ2-5; abundance: few; v_gene: TRBV28; d_gene: TRBD2; len: 21; CDR3aa: CASSSPPLAGGRNWYQETQYF; CDR3nt: TGTGCCAGCAGCTCTCCCCCACTAGCGGGAGGACGGAATTGGTACCAAGAGACCCAGTACTTC
j_gene: TRBJ2-7; abundance: few; v_gene: TRBV6-5; d_gene: TRBD1; len: 15; CDR3aa: CASSYSGTGFYEQYF; CDR3nt: TGTGCCAGCAGTTACTCTGGGACAGGTTTCTACGAGCAGTACTTC
j_gene: TRBJ1-1; abundance: NA; v_gene: TRBV7-9; d_gene: TRBD1; len: 17; CDR3aa: CASSYSLQGIKNTEAFF; CDR3nt: TGTGCCAGCAGCTACTCTCTACAGGGGATAAAGAACACTGAAGCTTTCTTT
j_gene: TRBJ2-3; abundance: NA; v_gene: TRBV6-6; d_gene: TRBD1; len: 13; CDR3aa: CASGTAGTDTQYF; CDR3nt: TGTGCCAGCGGGACAGCAGGCACAGATACGCAGTATTTT
j_gene: TRBJ2-7; abundance: few; v_gene: TRBV20-1; d_gene: NA; len: 14; CDR3aa: CSASFDLRGYEQYF; CDR3nt: TGCAGTGCCAGTTTCGATCTTAGGGGCTACGAGCAGTACTTC
j_gene: TRBJ2-7; abundance: NA; v_gene: TRBV6-1; d_gene: TRBD2; len: 15; CDR3aa: CASSERRLAPDEQYF; CDR3nt: TGTGCCAGCAGTGAACGAAGACTAGCCCCAGACGAGCAGTACTTC
j_gene: TRBJ2-2; abundance: few; v_gene: TRBV20-1; d_gene: TRBD2; len: 16; CDR3aa: CSAHTVAGANTGELFF; CDR3nt: TGCAGTGCCCACACCGTAGCGGGAGCCAACACCGGGGAGCTGTTTTTT
j_gene: TRBJ2-7; abundance: few; v_gene: TRBV7-3; d_gene: NA; len: 14; CDR3aa: CASSPLPLVDEQYF; CDR3nt: TGTGCCAGCAGCCCTCTCCCCCTCGTGGACGAGCAGTACTTC
j_gene: TRBJ2-5; abundance: NA; v_gene: TRBV5-1; d_gene: NA; len: 17; CDR3aa: CASSYTGTDTLQETQYF; CDR3nt: TGCGCCAGCAGTTATACCGGGACTGACACCTTACAAGAGACCCAGTACTTC
j_gene: TRBJ2-7; abundance: NA; v_gene: TRBV12-3/TRBV12-4; d_gene: TRBD2; len: 13; CDR3aa: CASSFRGRGEQYF; CDR3nt: TGTGCCAGCAGTTTTAGAGGGAGGGGCGAGCAGTACTTC
j_gene: TRBJ2-7; abundance: NA; v_gene: TRBV5-1; d_gene: TRBD1; len: 13; CDR3aa: CASSEGGFYEQYF; CDR3nt: TGCGCCAGCAGTGAAGGGGGCTTCTACGAGCAGTACTTC
j_gene: TRBJ2-1; abundance: NA; v_gene: TRBV6-1; d_gene: TRBD2; len: 15; CDR3aa: CASSQGLAASHEQFF; CDR3nt: TGTGCCAGCAGTCAGGGACTAGCGGCATCTCATGAGCAGTTCTTC
j_gene: TRBJ2-7; abundance: few; v_gene: TRBV12-3/TRBV12-4; d_gene: NA; len: 13; CDR3aa: CASSWSFSYEQYF; CDR3nt: TGTGCCAGCAGTTGGTCATTCTCCTACGAGCAGTACTTC
j_gene: TRBJ2-2; abundance: NA; v_gene: TRBV5-6; d_gene: NA; len: 13; CDR3aa: CASSLTSHGELFF; CDR3nt: TGTGCCAGCAGCTTGACTAGCCACGGGGAGCTGTTTTTT
j_gene: TRBJ2-5; abundance: NA; v_gene: TRBV2; d_gene: NA; len: 13; CDR3aa: CASRRPNEETQYF; CDR3nt: TGTGCCAGCAGGAGACCCAACGAAGAGACCCAGTACTTC
j_gene: TRBJ2-1; abundance: NA; v_gene: TRBV11-1; d_gene: TRBD1; len: 18; CDR3aa: CASSSLTPGQGSYNEQFF; CDR3nt: TGTGCCAGCAGCTCACTTACCCCGGGACAGGGTTCCTACAATGAGCAGTTCTTC
j_gene: TRBJ1-2; abundance: few; v_gene: TRBV2; d_gene: NA; len: 15; CDR3aa: CASSERGGEGYGYTF; CDR3nt: TGTGCCAGCAGTGAACGTGGGGGCGAGGGCTATGGCTACACCTTC
j_gene: TRBJ2-3; abundance: few; v_gene: TRBV12-3/TRBV12-4; d_gene: NA; len: 13; CDR3aa: CASSFEGSDTQYF; CDR3nt: TGTGCCAGCAGTTTTGAGGGATCAGATACGCAGTATTTT
j_gene: TRBJ2-7; abundance: NA; v_gene: TRBV7-6; d_gene: TRBD1; len: 13; CDR3aa: CASSFEQGDEQYF; CDR3nt: TGTGCCAGCAGCTTCGAGCAGGGGGACGAGCAGTACTTC
j_gene: TRBJ1-4; abundance: NA; v_gene: TRBV12-3/TRBV12-4; d_gene: TRBD1; len: 15; CDR3aa: CASSPDRELNEKLFF; CDR3nt: TGTGCCAGCAGTCCCGACAGGGAGCTGAATGAAAAACTGTTTTTT
j_gene: TRBJ2-1; abundance: many; v_gene: TRBV12-3/TRBV12-4; d_gene: NA; len: 15; CDR3aa: CASSFEGNSYNEQFF; CDR3nt: TGTGCCAGCAGTTTTGAGGGGAACTCCTACAATGAGCAGTTCTTC
j_gene: TRBJ2-4; abundance: NA; v_gene: TRBV28; d_gene: NA; len: 15; CDR3aa: CASSSPPERGDIQYF; CDR3nt: TGTGCCAGCAGTTCCCCGCCAGAGCGCGGGGACATTCAGTACTTC
j_gene: TRBJ2-5; abundance: NA; v_gene: TRBV7-9; d_gene: TRBD1; len: 14; CDR3aa: CASSLPDRIATQYF; CDR3nt: TGTGCCAGCAGCTTACCGGACAGGATTGCGACCCAGTACTTC
j_gene: TRBJ2-7; abundance: NA; v_gene: TRBV29-1; d_gene: TRBD1; len: 14; CDR3aa: CSVNNPGQGYEQYF; CDR3nt: TGCAGCGTCAACAATCCAGGACAGGGCTACGAGCAGTACTTC
j_gene: TRBJ2-5; abundance: few; v_gene: TRBV6-5; d_gene: TRBD2; len: 14; CDR3aa: CASSYSGGGETQYF; CDR3nt: TGTGCCAGCAGTTACTCCGGGGGGGGAGAGACCCAGTACTTC
j_gene: TRBJ2-1; abundance: NA; v_gene: TRBV6-2/TRBV6-3; d_gene: TRBD1; len: 15; CDR3aa: CASSPLDRVVDEQFF; CDR3nt: TGTGCCAGCAGCCCCTTGGACAGGGTTGTCGATGAGCAGTTCTTC
j_gene: TRBJ2-7; abundance: few; v_gene: TRBV6-4; d_gene: NA; len: 13; CDR3aa: CASSDSPPKEQYF; CDR3nt: TGTGCCAGCAGTGACTCACCTCCGAAAGAGCAGTACTTC
j_gene: TRBJ2-5; abundance: NA; v_gene: TRBV25-1; d_gene: NA; len: 16; CDR3aa: CASSDFVATYQETQYF; CDR3nt: TGTGCCAGCAGTGATTTCGTAGCAACTTATCAAGAGACCCAGTACTTC
j_gene: TRBJ2-5; abundance: NA; v_gene: TRBV7-9; d_gene: NA; len: 11; CDR3aa: CASGDQETQYF; CDR3nt: TGTGCCAGCGGGGACCAAGAGACCCAGTACTTC
j_gene: TRBJ2-5; abundance: many; v_gene: TRBV5-5; d_gene: NA; len: 15; CDR3aa: CASSLFRGGQETQYF; CDR3nt: TGTGCCAGCAGCTTGTTCAGGGGTGGACAAGAGACCCAGTACTTC
j_gene: TRBJ2-2; abundance: few; v_gene: TRBV5-1; d_gene: NA; len: 14; CDR3aa: CASSWELGTGELFF; CDR3nt: TGCGCCAGCAGCTGGGAACTGGGGACCGGGGAGCTGTTTTTT
j_gene: TRBJ1-2; abundance: NA; v_gene: TRBV5-1; d_gene: NA; len: 14; CDR3aa: CASSLLGADVGYTF; CDR3nt: TGCGCCAGCAGCTTGTTGGGCGCGGACGTTGGCTACACCTTC
j_gene: TRBJ2-7; abundance: NA; v_gene: TRBV7-9; d_gene: TRBD2; len: 15; CDR3aa: CASSSGRGLAYEQYF; CDR3nt: TGTGCCAGCAGCTCGGGACGTGGACTAGCCTACGAGCAGTACTTC
j_gene: TRBJ2-1; abundance: NA; v_gene: TRBV4-1; d_gene: TRBD2; len: 18; CDR3aa: CASSQGGLAGGAYNEQFF; CDR3nt: TGCGCCAGCAGCCAAGGGGGACTAGCGGGGGGAGCCTACAATGAGCAGTTCTTC
j_gene: TRBJ2-1; abundance: NA; v_gene: TRBV7-6; d_gene: TRBD1; len: 16; CDR3aa: CASSVAAGTAYNEQFF; CDR3nt: TGTGCCAGCAGCGTCGCAGCAGGGACAGCCTACAATGAGCAGTTCTTC
j_gene: TRBJ2-1; abundance: NA; v_gene: TRBV12-3/TRBV12-4; d_gene: TRBD1; len: 15; CDR3aa: CASNNDRGPDNEQFF; CDR3nt: TGTGCCAGCAACAACGACAGGGGGCCCGACAATGAGCAGTTCTTC
j_gene: TRBJ2-7; abundance: NA; v_gene: TRBV11-3; d_gene: NA; len: 15; CDR3aa: CASSLDGLDPYEQYF; CDR3nt: TGTGCCAGCAGCTTAGACGGGCTAGACCCCTACGAGCAGTACTTC
j_gene: TRBJ2-5; abundance: NA; v_gene: TRBV6-5; d_gene: NA; len: 14; CDR3aa: CASSYTYSRETQYF; CDR3nt: TGTGCCAGCAGTTACACCTACTCGAGGGAGACCCAGTACTTC
j_gene: TRBJ2-3; abundance: once; v_gene: TRBV2; d_gene: TRBD2; len: 15; CDR3aa: CASRGGLALPDTQYF; CDR3nt: TGTGCCAGCAGAGGCGGACTAGCTCTCCCAGATACGCAGTATTTT
j_gene: TRBJ2-1; abundance: NA; v_gene: TRBV12-3/TRBV12-4; d_gene: NA; len: 13; CDR3aa: CASSWTPPDEQFF; CDR3nt: TGTGCCAGCAGTTGGACCCCTCCGGATGAGCAGTTCTTC
j_gene: TRBJ2-7; abundance: NA; v_gene: TRBV5-6; d_gene: NA; len: 14; CDR3aa: CASSSRGMEGEQYF; CDR3nt: TGTGCCAGCAGCAGCCGGGGCATGGAAGGCGAGCAGTACTTC
j_gene: TRBJ2-3; abundance: NA; v_gene: TRBV6-5; d_gene: NA; len: 13; CDR3aa: CASSYGGSDTQYF; CDR3nt: TGTGCCAGCAGTTACGGCGGGTCAGATACGCAGTATTTT
j_gene: TRBJ2-1; abundance: NA; v_gene: TRBV6-4; d_gene: NA; len: 13; CDR3aa: CASSESSTNEQFF; CDR3nt: TGTGCCAGCAGTGAATCTAGCACCAATGAGCAGTTCTTC
j_gene: TRBJ2-7; abundance: few; v_gene: TRBV27; d_gene: TRBD2; len: 16; CDR3aa: CASRASGLADHYEQYF; CDR3nt: TGTGCCAGCAGAGCATCGGGACTAGCGGACCATTACGAGCAGTACTTC
j_gene: TRBJ1-2; abundance: NA; v_gene: TRBV13; d_gene: TRBD1; len: 14; CDR3aa: CASSSRGDNYGYTF; CDR3nt: TGTGCCAGCAGCTCCAGGGGGGATAATTATGGCTACACCTTC
j_gene: TRBJ2-3; abundance: NA; v_gene: TRBV27; d_gene: TRBD2; len: 15; CDR3aa: CASSLPSGGADTQYF; CDR3nt: TGTGCCAGCAGTTTACCTAGCGGAGGCGCAGATACGCAGTATTTT
j_gene: TRBJ2-2; abundance: NA; v_gene: TRBV27; d_gene: NA; len: 15; CDR3aa: CASSLAGLAPGELFF; CDR3nt: TGTGCCAGCAGTCTTGCGGGACTTGCCCCCGGGGAGCTGTTTTTT
j_gene: TRBJ2-1; abundance: many; v_gene: TRBV27; d_gene: TRBD2; len: 14; CDR3aa: CASSWTSGDNEQFF; CDR3nt: TGTGCCAGCAGTTGGACTAGCGGAGACAATGAGCAGTTCTTC
j_gene: TRBJ2-1; abundance: NA; v_gene: TRBV12-3/TRBV12-4; d_gene: TRBD2; len: 19; CDR3aa: CASSGIAGLAGSTGIEQFF; CDR3nt: TGTGCCAGCAGTGGAATAGCGGGACTAGCGGGATCAACGGGTATTGAGCAGTTCTTC
j_gene: TRBJ2-5; abundance: few; v_gene: TRBV7-9; d_gene: NA; len: 15; CDR3aa: CASSLGWEGQETQYF; CDR3nt: TGTGCCAGCAGCTTAGGGTGGGAAGGCCAAGAGACCCAGTACTTC
j_gene: TRBJ2-7; abundance: once; v_gene: TRBV6-1; d_gene: TRBD2; len: 13; CDR3aa: CASMLAGGEEQYF; CDR3nt: TGTGCCAGCATGCTAGCGGGGGGTGAAGAGCAGTACTTC
j_gene: TRBJ2-1; abundance: many; v_gene: TRBV29-1; d_gene: TRBD2; len: 14; CDR3aa: CSASLAGGNNEQFF; CDR3nt: TGCAGCGCCAGTCTAGCGGGAGGCAACAATGAGCAGTTCTTC
j_gene: TRBJ2-7; abundance: few; v_gene: TRBV20-1; d_gene: TRBD1; len: 14; CDR3aa: CSASEQGVTYEQYF; CDR3nt: TGCAGTGCTAGCGAGCAGGGGGTTACCTACGAGCAGTACTTC
j_gene: TRBJ1-2; abundance: few; v_gene: TRBV30; d_gene: NA; len: 14; CDR3aa: CAWKGVPFNYGYTF; CDR3nt: TGTGCCTGGAAGGGTGTCCCCTTTAACTATGGCTACACCTTC
j_gene: TRBJ2-1; abundance: NA; v_gene: TRBV2; d_gene: NA; len: 14; CDR3aa: CASSGGDSYNEQFF; CDR3nt: TGTGCCAGCAGTGGGGGTGACTCCTACAATGAGCAGTTCTTC
j_gene: TRBJ2-2; abundance: NA; v_gene: TRBV6-5; d_gene: NA; len: 14; CDR3aa: CASSYSTPGGELFF; CDR3nt: TGTGCCAGCAGTTACTCCACCCCGGGGGGGGAGCTGTTTTTT
j_gene: TRBJ2-1; abundance: many; v_gene: TRBV12-3/TRBV12-4; d_gene: TRBD1; len: 14; CDR3aa: CASSLGQGLDEQFF; CDR3nt: TGTGCCAGCAGTTTAGGACAGGGGTTGGATGAGCAGTTCTTC